Following are 27 T cell receptor beta chains from one sample sequenced in a study of T cell responses to AZD1222 COVID-19 vaccine. Profiling relied on immunoSEQ multiplex PCR, and the TCRdb table lists in-frame clones only, not all of them. The sample lists approximately 120,000 clones, 70% to 90% occurring once. Sequenced material: peripheral blood, taken 28 days after the second AZD1222 dose. The origin of the receptors is an adult who received the AZD1222 COVID-19 vaccine.

This chain links TRBV5-5 with TRBJ1-6; D might be TRBD1 (6 bases). CDR3 length equals 15 residues. Germline-derived CDR1 and CDR2 are SGHKS and YYEKEE (reference sequence). Trimming shortened V by 2 bases and J by 4 bases, and 10 bases separated the two germline ends. CDR3: CASSFRGLYNSPLHF. In DNA, the CDR3 is TGTGCCAGCAGCTTTCGGGGGCTATATAATTCACCCCTCCACTTT.

The rearrangement links TRBV18 to TRBJ1-1; perhaps TRBD1 as D (5 bases). V lost 2 bases to trimming and J lost 1 base, with 8 bases between them. The CDR3 length is 14 residues. CDR1 KGHSH and CDR2 LQKENI come from the germline V gene. CDR3 sequence reads: CASSPTGGNTEAFF. For the CDR3, the DNA is TGTGCCAGCTCACCAACCGGGGGGAACACTGAAGCTTTCTTT.

The V call is TRBV5-1, the J call TRBJ2-5, with 7 nucleotides matching TRBD2. The length of the CDR3 is 14 residues. V trimming: 1 base; J trimming: 1 base; junction bases outside the gene matches: 1. Germline values: CDR1 SGHRS, CDR2 YFSETQ. The CDR3 is CASSLSGIQETQYF. The CDR3 bases are TGCGCCAGCAGCTTGAGCGGGATCCAAGAGACCCAGTACTTC.

This rearrangement joins TRBV7-2 to TRBJ2-1; 13 bases are a match to TRBD2. Losses at the gene ends were 3 bases for V and 8 bases for J; bases not matched to a gene: 1. Germline loops: CDR1 SGHTA, CDR2 FQGNSA. The CDR3 runs 14 residues. The CDR3 DNA reads as TGTGCCAGCAGCTTCGGACTAGCGGGGGATGAGCAGTTCTTC. This encodes CASSFGLAGDEQFF.

This clone was picked up a small number of times. The chain links TRBV2 to TRBJ1-2; TRBD1 is a possible D gene (6 bases). This CDR3 has 15 residues. V lost 5 bases and J lost 3, with 16 bases in between. Germline assignment: CDR1 SNHLY and CDR2 FYNNEI. The CDR3 DNA reads TGTGCCAGCAGTTATACCTCGGGGGGCCACTATGGCTACACCTTC. Its protein product is CASSYTSGGHYGYTF. Variable domain in full (rest from reference TRBV2 and TRBJ1-2): EPEVTQTPSHQVTQMGQEVILRCVPISNHLYFYWYRQILGQKVEFLVSFYNNEISEKSEIFDDQFSVERPDGSNFTLKIRSTKLEDSAMYFCASSYTSGGHYGYTFGSGTRLTVV.

The V call is TRBV27, the J call TRBJ1-2; D is unclear. V gave up 4 bases and J gave up 6 bases, with 9 bases separating them. Germline V CDR1 and CDR2: MNHEY, SMNVEV (reference sequence). The CDR3 is 12 residues long. Here the CDR3 DNA reads TGTGCCAGCAGTTCGGTACATCATGGCTACACCTTC. Its translation: CASSSVHHGYTF.

This chain connects TRBV5-1 to TRBJ2-5; tentatively, D is TRBD1 (5 bases). The CDR3 contains 16 residues. Germline lookup yields CDR1 SGHRS and CDR2 YFSETQ. V shed 3 bases and J shed 2 bases, with 17 bases lying between them. CDR3 amino acids: CASSWGLGAMQETQYF. The DNA for the CDR3 is TGCGCCAGCAGCTGGGGTTTAGGGGCGATGCAAGAGACCCAGTACTTC.

The gene calls are TRBV5-1 and TRBJ1-5; D perhaps matches TRBD1 (5 bases). Trimming stripped 4 bases from V and 0 bases from J, with 11 bases between. In germline, CDR1 is SGHRS, CDR2 YFSETQ. The length of the CDR3 is 15 residues. The CDR3 DNA follows: TGCGCCAGCAGCATAGGGGAGGGTAGCAATCAGCCCCAGCATTTT. Amino acid sequence: CASSIGEGSNQPQHF.

V is TRBV6-5 and J is TRBJ1-1; 8 bases agree with TRBD1. Germline V gives CDR1 MNHEY, CDR2 SVGAGI. The CDR3 covers 15 residues. J gave up 7 bases and V 5 bases, and 12 bases lay outside the gene matches. The CDR3 nucleotides are TGTGCCAGCAGTCTTAATTCAGGGGGCGTCGGTGAAGCTTTCTTT. Its translation: CASSLNSGGVGEAFF.

The gene calls are TRBV19 and TRBJ1-2, with TRBD1 matching 7 bases. The CDR3 covers 12 residues. J lost 7 bases, V lost 9 bases, and 8 bases had no gene match. Germline values: CDR1 LNHDA, CDR2 SQIVND (reference sequence). CDR3 residues: CASTTRQGGYTF. CDR3 nucleotides: TGTGCCAGCACAACTCGACAGGGTGGCTACACCTTC.

The CDR3 reads CASRTGGTNSPLHF. DNA of the CDR3: TGTGCCAGCAGAACAGGGGGGACTAATTCACCCCTCCACTTT. This sequence joins TRBV28 and TRBJ1-6; 8 nucleotides match TRBD1. Germline assignment: CDR1 MDHEN and CDR2 SYDVKM. After removal of 6 bases from V and 6 bases from J, the junction contained 4 bases not matched to a gene. The CDR3 runs 14 residues.

The V call is TRBV28, the J call TRBJ1-5, with D tentatively TRBD1 (5 bases). Deletions cut 3 bases from V and 4 bases from J, with 13 bases between. The germline gives CDR1 MDHEN, CDR2 SYDVKM. CDR3 size: 15 residues. The CDR3 is CASSLDIKLNQPQHF. The CDR3, as DNA: TGTGCCAGCAGTTTGGACATAAAGTTGAATCAGCCCCAGCATTTT. The whole variable domain, filled in from reference TRBV28 and TRBJ1-5, reads DVKVTQSSRYLVKRTGEKVFLECVQDMDHENMFWYRQDPGLGLRLIYFSYDVKMKEKGDIPEGYSVSREKKERFSLILESASTNQTSMYLCASSLDIKLNQPQHFGDGTRLSIL.

The chain recombines TRBV27 with TRBJ1-1; D might be TRBD1 (5 bases). The CDR3 spans 14 residues. The germline V gene encodes CDR1 MNHEY and CDR2 SMNVEV (reference sequence). The V end lost 3 bases, the J end lost 5 bases, and 13 bases lay between the germline ends. The CDR3 is CASSFWGSSTEAFF. CDR3 in DNA: TGTGCCAGCAGTTTTTGGGGGTCGAGTACTGAAGCTTTCTTT.

The rearrangement joins TRBV5-1 to TRBJ1-4; 9 bases are a match to TRBD1. CDR3 size: 16 residues. V shed 4 bases and J 7 bases; nucleotides not matched to a gene: 11. The germline V gene has CDR1 SGHRS and CDR2 YFSETQ. This CDR3 is CASSETPQGAFEKLFF. Written as DNA, the CDR3 is TGCGCCAGCAGCGAGACCCCACAGGGGGCTTTTGAAAAACTGTTTTTT.

Remarks on this clone: In this CDR3 the conserved last residue, phenylalanine or tryptophan, is missing, so a read error is likely. The chain recombines TRBV12-3 or TRBV12-4 with TRBJ1-2, with a possible D match to TRBD1 (6 bases). The CDR3 length is 13 residues. Between the trimmed V and J ends, which lost 1 base and 5 bases, there was a span of 8 bases. CDR3 DNA sequence: TGTGCCAGCAGTTTAGGGCAGGGGTATGGCTACACCCTC. Translated: CASSLGQGYGYTL.

V and J are TRBV10-1 and TRBJ2-5, with 10 bases aligning to TRBD2. Germline CDR1 and CDR2: WNHNN and SYGVQD (reference sequence). Trimming cost V 0 bases and J 1 base; bases outside gene matches: 5. The CDR3 loop spans 17 amino acids. In DNA form, the CDR3 reads TGCGCCAGCAGTGAGTCGGGGCGACTAGCGGGCCAAGAGACCCAGTACTTC. Its translation: CASSESGRLAGQETQYF.

This sequence joins TRBV15 and TRBJ1-2; 7 bases agree with TRBD1. V lost 5 bases to trimming and J lost 4 bases; unmatched junction nucleotides: 13. CDR1 and CDR2 from the germline V gene are LNHNV and YYDKDF (reference sequence). The CDR3 has 16 residues. The CDR3 here is CATSGSFTGEAYGYTF. CDR3 bases: TGTGCCACCAGCGGCTCTTTTACAGGGGAGGCCTATGGCTACACCTTC.

The chain uses TRBV3-1 (or the pseudogene TRBV3-2) and TRBJ2-1; D may be TRBD2 (6 bases). Germline V gene lookup returns CDR1 LGHDT and CDR2 YNNKEL (reference sequence). With 2 bases removed from V and 8 bases from J, the gap between germline ends came to 22 bases. CDR3 size: 17 residues. The chain's CDR3 is CASSQKVGGTGWDEQFF. DNA of the CDR3: TGTGCCAGCAGCCAAAAGGTTGGCGGGACCGGGTGGGATGAGCAGTTCTTC.

The chain employs TRBV6-5 and TRBJ1-1, with TRBD1 as a possible D gene (5 bases). CDR3 length: 13 residues. Trimming stripped 6 bases from V and 1 base from J, with 9 bases between. Germline CDR1 is MNHEY and CDR2 is SVGAGI. The CDR3 sequence is CASSTGGNTEAFF. DNA of the CDR3: TGTGCCAGCAGCACCGGGGGGAACACTGAAGCTTTCTTT.

The chain uses TRBV6-4 and TRBJ2-1; the D gene is possibly TRBD2 (7 bases). The CDR3 is 15 residues long. Trimming pared 6 bases from V and 2 bases from J, leaving 14 bases between. Germline CDR1 MRHNA, CDR2 SNTAGT. The CDR3 DNA reads TGTGCCAGCAGCGCGGTGGGGGGGCCCTACAATGAGCAGTTCTTC. This translates into CASSAVGGPYNEQFF.

The chain links TRBV21-1 to TRBJ2-3. TRBV21-1 has pseudogene status. CDR3 size: 11 residues. CDR3 bases: TGTGCCAGCAGCAAAGGTGGGGAGCAGTATTTT. As protein: CASSKGGEQYF.

The chain recombines TRBV7-9 with TRBJ1-1; TRBD1 aligns across 7 bases. CDR3 length: 12 amino acids. Trimming at V came to 7 bases and at J to 5 bases, leaving 4 bases not matched to a gene. CDR1 and CDR2 (germline): SEHNR, FQNEAQ (reference sequence). In nucleotides, the CDR3 is TGTGCCAGCACCCAGGACAGGACTGAAGCTTTCTTT. Its translation: CASTQDRTEAFF.

The chain uses TRBV3-1 (or the pseudogene TRBV3-2) and TRBJ1-6; maybe TRBD1 (6 bases). This CDR3 region has 15 residues. V dropped 4 bases and J dropped 6 bases, with 13 bases sitting between them. CDR1 LGHDT and CDR2 YNNKEL come from the germline V gene (reference sequence). DNA of the CDR3: TGTGCCAGCAGCCCAACGGGACAAGTTAATTCACCCCTCCACTTT. Translation: CASSPTGQVNSPLHF.

The genes are TRBV27 and TRBJ2-3; a weak D match, TRBD1 (5 bases). Germline loops: CDR1 MNHEY, CDR2 SMNVEV (reference sequence). CDR3 size: 16 residues. The V and J ends lost 3 bases and 0 bases respectively, with 13 bases between them. CDR3 amino acids: CASSFQGRGSTDTQYF. In DNA, the CDR3 is TGTGCCAGCAGTTTCCAGGGCCGTGGAAGCACAGATACGCAGTATTTT.

The gene calls are TRBV2 and TRBJ2-2, with TRBD1 identical over 9 bases. Per germline, CDR1 SNHLY and CDR2 FYNNEI. This CDR3 has 16 amino acids. V lost 4 bases and J lost 3; bases outside the gene matches: 6. The CDR3, as DNA: TGTGCCAGCAGTGGACAGGGGGTAAGGGACACCGGGGAGCTGTTTTTT. It specifies CASSGQGVRDTGELFF.

This clone appeared once. This chain connects TRBV3-1 (or the pseudogene TRBV3-2) to TRBJ1-5; D unresolved. Germline V gene data show CDR1 as LGHDT and CDR2 as YNNKEL (reference sequence). Trimming took 3 bases from V and 7 from J, leaving 7 bases between them. There are 12 residues in the CDR3. The chain's CDR3 is CASSQGTQPQHF. CDR3 DNA: TGTGCCAGCAGCCAGGGAACGCAGCCCCAGCATTTT.

This clone was detected only a few times. The V call is TRBV5-1, the J call TRBJ2-3; 7 bases match TRBD2. The CDR3 spans 16 residues. The V gene's germline CDR1 is SGHRS and CDR2 YFSETQ. J gave up 3 bases and V 0 bases, and 7 bases lay outside the gene matches. The CDR3 bases are TGCGCCAGCAGCTTGGCCTTGGGGGAGGGGACAGATACGCAGTATTTT. Residues: CASSLALGEGTDTQYF.